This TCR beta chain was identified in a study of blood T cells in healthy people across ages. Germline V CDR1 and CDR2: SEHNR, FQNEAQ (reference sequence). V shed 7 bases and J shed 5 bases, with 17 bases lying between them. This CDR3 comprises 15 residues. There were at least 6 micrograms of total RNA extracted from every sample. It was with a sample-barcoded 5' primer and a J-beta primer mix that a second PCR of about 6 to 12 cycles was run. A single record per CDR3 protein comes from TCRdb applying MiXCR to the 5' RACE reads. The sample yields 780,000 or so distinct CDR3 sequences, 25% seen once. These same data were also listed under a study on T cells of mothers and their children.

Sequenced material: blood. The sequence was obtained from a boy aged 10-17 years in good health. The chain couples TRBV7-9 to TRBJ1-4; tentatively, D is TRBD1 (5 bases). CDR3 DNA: TGTGCCAGCACCTATTTCGGGGGGGACAATGAAAAACTGTTTTTT. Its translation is CASTYFGGDNEKLFF. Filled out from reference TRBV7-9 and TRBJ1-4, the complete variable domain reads DTGVSQNPRHKITKRGQNVTFRCDPISEHNRLYWYRQTLGQGPEFLTYFQNEAQLEKSRLLSDRFSAERPKGSFSTLEIQRTEQGDSAMYLCASTYFGGDNEKLFFGSGTQLSVL.